This is a list of T cell receptor beta chains from one sample in a study of blood T cell repertoires in COVID-19. Data came from immunoSEQ multiplex PCR; TCRdb stores just in-frame clones and leaves some out. The sample lists about 260,000 clones; 84% were seen once. Material: PBMCs or T cells enriched from blood (not recorded which). These receptors were collected from a man aged 25 to 40 with acute COVID-19. Each CDR3 is given with its conserved first and last residue. The D gene is left open where the match is weak. Only part of the rows carry a size: once, few, many, or a class if the clone is expanded.

TRBJ1-2 | - | TRBD1 | TRBV27 | TGTGCCAGCAGTTTAAAAAGGGCAGGGGGCGATGGCTACACCTTC | CASSLKRAGGDGYTF
TRBJ1-4 | - | TRBD1 | TRBV28 | TGTGCCAGCAGTCTCTCAGGACCGGGACAGGAGGAAAAACTGTTTTTT | CASSLSGPGQEEKLFF
TRBJ2-2 | - | - | TRBV9 | TGTGCCAGCAGCGTGACAAAAACGAACACCGGGGAGCTGTTTTTT | CASSVTKTNTGELFF
TRBJ2-2 | few | TRBD2 | TRBV5-1 | TGTGCCAGCAGCTTGGAGGGACTAGGGCTTAGGGAGCTGTTTTTT | CASSLEGLGLRELFF
TRBJ2-1 | - | TRBD1 | TRBV6-2/TRBV6-3 | TGTGCCAGCAGTCAGTCCGGGACAGGCGCGCTCAATGAGCAGTTCTTC | CASSQSGTGALNEQFF
TRBJ2-2 | many | - | TRBV2 | TGTGCCAGCATGGCTTCGGGGGTCCCCGGGGAGCTGTTTTTT | CASMASGVPGELFF
TRBJ1-1 | - | TRBD1 | TRBV14 | TGTGCCAGCAGCCAAGTCGCAGGGGGGAACACTGAAGCTTTCTTT | CASSQVAGGNTEAFF
TRBJ1-2 | few | TRBD1 | TRBV6-4 | TGTGCCAAAATTCAGGGGGAAGACTATGGCTACACCTTC | CAKIQGEDYGYTF
TRBJ2-3 | - | TRBD2 | TRBV2 | TGTGCCAGCAGTGATCGACTAGCCGCAGATACGCAGTATTTT | CASSDRLAADTQYF
TRBJ2-1 | - | - | TRBV12-3/TRBV12-4 | TGTGCCAGCAGCGAACAGGGTCCGGGCGAGCAGTTCTTC | CASSEQGPGEQFF
TRBJ1-3 | - | - | TRBV4-3 | TGCGCCAGCAGCCCCCAGGGAGGCAGTCGAAACACCATATATTTT | CASSPQGGSRNTIYF
TRBJ1-4 | - | TRBD1 | TRBV27 | TGTGCCAGCAGGGACAGGGACTGGGGCGATGAAAAACTGTTTTTT | CASRDRDWGDEKLFF
TRBJ1-2 | - | - | TRBV19 | TGTGCCACAAAAGCCGTGAACGGCTACACCTTC | CATKAVNGYTF
TRBJ1-4 | - | - | TRBV5-1 | TGCGCCAGCAGCTTGGGAGGATTGGAACGTCCTGAAAAACTGTTTTTT | CASSLGGLERPEKLFF
TRBJ1-3 | - | - | TRBV11-2 | TGTGCCAGCAGCTTAGGACCGAGGGTTGGAAACACCATATATTTT | CASSLGPRVGNTIYF
TRBJ1-6 | - | - | TRBV5-1 | TGCGCCAGCAGCTTGGAGACAGTGACGGCTAATAATTCACCCCTCCACTTT | CASSLETVTANNSPLHF
TRBJ2-5 | once | TRBD2 | TRBV5-4 | TGTGCCAGCGGAGTCGGGACTAGCGGGGGCCTTAGAGAGACCCAGTACTTC | CASGVGTSGGLRETQYF
TRBJ1-5 | - | TRBD1 | TRBV12-3/TRBV12-4 | TGTGCCAGCAGCTCAGGGGGAGGGCCCCAGCATTTT | CASSSGGGPQHF
TRBJ2-1 | - | TRBD2 | TRBV15 | TGTGCCACCAGCAGGGAGGAAACTAGCGGGAGAAATGAGCAGTTCTTC | CATSREETSGRNEQFF
TRBJ2-3 | - | TRBD2 | TRBV5-4 | TGTGCCAGCAGCTTGGCTAGCGGGGGGCCGGCGGCGCAGTATTTT | CASSLASGGPAAQYF
TRBJ1-1 | - | TRBD1 | TRBV5-5 | TGTGCCAGCAGCTCAAATATCAGGGGGACTGAAGCTTTCTTT | CASSSNIRGTEAFF
TRBJ2-2 | - | TRBD1 | TRBV24-1 | TGTGCCACCAGTGAGCCCGGGACAGGGGCGAACGGGGAGCTGTTTTTT | CATSEPGTGANGELFF
TRBJ1-3 | - | TRBD1 | TRBV6-5 | TGTGCCGTCCAAAACGCCGGGACAGGGGGCTCCGCTGTTTTT | CAVQNAGTGGSAVF
TRBJ2-1 | once | TRBD1 | TRBV9 | TGTGCCAGCAGCGACCCACGGACAGGGGCGTACAATGAGCAGTTCTTC | CASSDPRTGAYNEQFF
TRBJ1-1 | once | - | TRBV11-2 | TGTGCCAGCGGGGGGGGCACAAACACTGAAGCTTTCTTT | CASGGGTNTEAFF
TRBJ1-6 | - | - | TRBV6-5 | TGTGCCAGCGTAGGCCCCACCGGGTCACCCCTCCACTTT | CASVGPTGSPLHF
TRBJ2-3 | - | TRBD2 | TRBV5-6 | TGTGCCAGCAGCACAGCGGGGGGGCTCAGAGATACGCAGTATTTT | CASSTAGGLRDTQYF
TRBJ2-2 | - | - | TRBV18 | TGTGCCAGCTCACCAGGGCAGATCGGGGAGCTGTTTTTT | CASSPGQIGELFF
TRBJ1-1 | - | - | TRBV20-1 | TGCAGTGCTAGGGCAGGCTTCCAAGCTTTCTTT | CSARAGFQAFF
TRBJ1-1 | - | - | TRBV19 | TGTGCCAGTAAGTATGGGGGCTTGAACACTGAAGCTTTCTTT | CASKYGGLNTEAFF
TRBJ1-6 | - | TRBD1 | TRBV7-3 | TGTGCCAGCAGGTCCGGGACAGCACTCAATTCACCCCTCCACTTT | CASRSGTALNSPLHF
TRBJ2-3 | once | TRBD2 | TRBV9 | TGTGCCAGCAGAGCGGGGGGGGGCACAGATACGCAGTATTTT | CASRAGGGTDTQYF
TRBJ1-6 | - | TRBD1 | TRBV6-2/TRBV6-3 | TGTGCCAGCAGTTACGGGGACAGCAGGCCACCCCTCCACTTT | CASSYGDSRPPLHF
TRBJ1-1 | - | - | TRBV5-5 | TGTGCCAGCAGCTTGGGGGCGACGGTGAACACTGAAGCTTTCTTT | CASSLGATVNTEAFF